This passage covers 28 T cell receptor beta chains from one sample sequenced in a study of cytomegalovirus exposure and HLA in healthy donors. Researchers ran the PCR with 60 Vbeta and 13 Jbeta primers. Some clones are missing from TCRdb's copy, which holds only in-frame ones; the method was immunoSEQ multiplex PCR. The sample holds 90,000 to 100,000 clones; about 81% are singletons and the top ten take approximately 1.4%. The sample was PBMCs. These receptor sequences come from a middle-aged man in good health and CMV-seronegative.

This chain connects TRBV30 to TRBJ2-7; perhaps TRBD2 as D (5 bases). Looked up from germline, CDR1 is GTSNPN and CDR2 is SVGIG (reference sequence). There are 13 residues in the CDR3. Trimming pared 2 bases from V and 2 bases from J, leaving 10 bases between. The CDR3 region is CAWSTGSTYEQYF. Written as DNA, the CDR3 is TGTGCCTGGAGTACGGGGAGTACCTACGAGCAGTACTTC.

The chain recombines TRBV5-1 with TRBJ1-4; TRBD1 agrees at 9 bases. This CDR3 comprises 15 residues. With V trimmed by 4 bases and J by 8 bases, 9 bases remained unmatched. Germline CDR1 and CDR2: SGHRS and YFSETQ. The CDR3 nucleotides read TGCGCCAGCAGCCTAATGACAGGGGGAGACGAAAAACTGTTTTTT. Amino acids: CASSLMTGGDEKLFF. Variable domain in full (rest from reference TRBV5-1 and TRBJ1-4): KAGVTQTPRYLIKTRGQQVTLSCSPISGHRSVSWYQQTPGQGLQFLFEYFSETQRNKGNFPGRFSGRQFSNSRSEMNVSTLELGDSALYLCASSLMTGGDEKLFFGSGTQLSVL.

The J gene is TRBJ1-1, the V gene TRBV5-8; D perhaps matches TRBD1 (5 bases). This CDR3 spans 13 amino acids. Trimming took off 4 bases at V and 8 bases at J, with 15 bases between the two ends. Germline V gene sequence: CDR1 SGHTS, CDR2 YDEGEE. The CDR3 loop reads CASSTPGFWEAFF. DNA of the CDR3: TGTGCCAGCAGCACCCCAGGGTTTTGGGAAGCTTTCTTT. Drawing the rest from reference TRBV5-8 and TRBJ1-1, the complete variable domain is EAGVTQSPTHLIKTRGQQATLRCSPISGHTSVYWYQQALGLGLQFLLWYDEGEERNRGNFPPRFSGRQFPNYSSELNVNALELEDSALYLCASSTPGFWEAFFGQGTRLTVV.

The V and J genes are TRBV10-2 and TRBJ2-5; tentatively, D is TRBD2 (6 bases). The germline V gene has CDR1 WSHSY and CDR2 SAAADI. V lost 10 bases to trimming and J lost 0 bases, with 18 bases between them. CDR3 length: 15 amino acids. This CDR3 is CATEGRDWYQETQYF. The CDR3 DNA reads as TGCGCCACCGAAGGGCGGGACTGGTACCAAGAGACCCAGTACTTC.

The rearrangement joins TRBV9 to TRBJ1-2; no reliable D call. CDR3 length: 14 amino acids. V lost 0 bases and J lost 1, with 7 bases in between. The germline gives CDR1 SGDLS, CDR2 YYNGEE. The CDR3 coding sequence is TGTGCCAGCAGCGTAGAGGCGGATAACTATGGCTACACCTTC. This gives the protein CASSVEADNYGYTF. Full variable domain (rest looked up from reference TRBV9 and TRBJ1-2): DSGVTQTPKHLITATGQRVTLRCSPRSGDLSVYWYQQSLDQGLQFLIQYYNGEERAKGNILERFSAQQFPDLHSELNLSSLELGDSALYFCASSVEADNYGYTFGSGTRLTVV.

This clone is a singleton in its sample. The chain uses TRBV7-3 and TRBJ2-6, with D perhaps matching TRBD2 (6 bases). Between the trimmed V and J ends, which lost 5 bases and 3 bases, there was a span of 17 bases. Germline CDR1 is SGHTA and CDR2 is FQGTGA. This CDR3 comprises 17 residues. As DNA, the CDR3 is TGTGCCAGCAGCCTTAACCAGGGAGGCCTTGGGGCCAACGTCCTGACTTTC. Its translation is CASSLNQGGLGANVLTF.

The V gene is TRBV5-1, the J gene TRBJ1-5, with 9 nucleotides matching TRBD1. This CDR3 comprises 15 residues. V was clipped by 1 base and J by 7 bases; unmatched bases: 6. From germline, CDR1 is SGHRS and CDR2 YFSETQ. CDR3 residues: CASSLTGGNSQPQHF. The CDR3 bases are TGCGCCAGCAGCTTGACAGGGGGCAATTCGCAGCCCCAGCATTTT.

This chain uses TRBV2 with TRBJ1-1, with 7 bases aligning to TRBD1. CDR3 length equals 14 residues. Germline-derived CDR1 and CDR2 are SNHLY and FYNNEI. V lost 5 bases and J lost 4; bases outside the gene matches: 7. In DNA form, the CDR3 reads TGTGCCAGCAGTAACAGGGGAATTGGCACTGAAGCTTTCTTT. Protein sequence: CASSNRGIGTEAFF. Variable domain in full (rest from reference TRBV2 and TRBJ1-1): EPEVTQTPSHQVTQMGQEVILRCVPISNHLYFYWYRQILGQKVEFLVSFYNNEISEKSEIFDDQFSVERPDGSNFTLKIRSTKLEDSAMYFCASSNRGIGTEAFFGQGTRLTVV.

This chain joins TRBV4-1 and TRBJ1-3, with D possibly matching TRBD1 (5 bases). This CDR3 comprises 17 residues. V was pared by 2 bases and J by 4 bases, with 18 bases between. Germline V gene data show CDR1 as MGHRA and CDR2 as YSYEKL. The CDR3 sequence: CASSQTEAGFSGNTIYF. CDR3 DNA sequence: TGCGCCAGCAGCCAAACGGAAGCAGGGTTTTCAGGAAACACCATATATTTT.

The chain joins TRBV6-5 to TRBJ2-7; D call uncertain. The CDR3 covers 11 residues. Trimming stripped 6 bases from V and 3 bases from J, with 6 bases between. CDR1 is MNHEY, CDR2 SVGAGI, per germline. The CDR3 bases are TGTGCCAGCAGACAAAACTACGAGCAGTACTTC. This encodes CASRQNYEQYF.

The rearrangement joins TRBV7-2 to TRBJ1-5; D is undetermined. There are 14 residues in the CDR3. Between the trimmed V and J ends, which lost 1 base and 6 bases, there was a span of 10 bases. Germline CDR1 reads SGHTA; CDR2 reads FQGNSA. DNA for the CDR3: TGTGCCAGCAGCTTAGTTCCGGTGCGTCAGCCCCAGCATTTT. This gives the protein CASSLVPVRQPQHF.

This chain uses TRBV19 with TRBJ2-7; 8 nucleotides match TRBD1. Germline V CDR1 and CDR2: LNHDA, SQIVND (reference sequence). This CDR3 has 13 residues. CDR3 protein: CASSRTGSREQYF. The CDR3 bases are TGTGCATCATCCCGGACAGGGTCTCGCGAGCAGTACTTC. Supplemented by reference TRBV19 and TRBJ2-7, the full variable domain reads DGGITQSPKYLFRKEGQNVTLSCEQNLNHDAMYWYRQDPGQGLRLIYYSQIVNDFQKGDIAEGYSVSREKKESFPLTVTSAQKNPTAFYLCASSRTGSREQYFGPGTRLTVT.

The chain links TRBV5-8 to TRBJ2-3; 7 nucleotides align to TRBD2. Germline CDR1 SGHTS, CDR2 YDEGEE. The CDR3 spans 14 residues. The trim removed 0 bases at V and 4 bases at J, leaving 2 bases unmatched. CDR3 DNA sequence: TGTGCCAGCAGCTTGGGACTAGCTGCAGATACGCAGTATTTT. Translation: CASSLGLAADTQYF. Using reference TRBV5-8 and TRBJ2-3 for the parts outside the CDR3, the full variable domain is EAGVTQSPTHLIKTRGQQATLRCSPISGHTSVYWYQQALGLGLQFLLWYDEGEERNRGNFPPRFSGRQFPNYSSELNVNALELEDSALYLCASSLGLAADTQYFGPGTRLTVL.

The genes are TRBV5-6 and TRBJ1-2, with 7 bases matching TRBD1. CDR1 SGHDT and CDR2 YYEEEE come from the germline V gene. CDR3 length: 15 amino acids. The trim removed 2 bases at V and 0 bases at J, leaving 4 bases unmatched. The chain's CDR3 is CASSFWDRANYGYTF. As DNA, the CDR3 is TGTGCCAGCAGCTTCTGGGACAGAGCTAACTATGGCTACACCTTC.

The V gene is TRBV27, the J gene TRBJ1-5, with 9 bases matching TRBD1. Germline CDR1 and CDR2: MNHEY and SMNVEV (reference sequence). The J segment lost 9 bases and the V segment lost 3 bases, leaving 3 bases of the junction unmatched. The CDR3 covers 13 residues. The CDR3 spells CASSFGTGRPQHF. CDR3 sequence (DNA): TGTGCCAGCAGTTTCGGGACAGGGCGGCCCCAGCATTTT.

The V call is TRBV19, the J call TRBJ1-5; D gene unclear. The V gene's germline CDR1 is LNHDA and CDR2 SQIVND (reference sequence). The CDR3 consists of 15 residues. V lost 3 bases and J 1 base, leaving 10 bases between the germline ends. CDR3: CASSIGLSSNQPQHF. CDR3 sequence (DNA): TGTGCCAGTAGTATTGGCCTTTCGAGCAATCAGCCCCAGCATTTT.

This chain links TRBV2 with TRBJ1-3; 9 bases align to TRBD1. This CDR3 region has 16 residues. The junction had 10 bases not matched to a gene; V was cut back by 6 bases and J by 4 bases. Germline lookup yields CDR1 SNHLY and CDR2 FYNNEI. CDR3 bases: TGTGCCAGCAGCGAGACAGGGGGTTACATGGGAAACACCATATATTTT. Translating gives CASSETGGYMGNTIYF.

This clone was found a few times. This chain connects TRBV6-5 to TRBJ2-2, with a weak D call TRBD1 (6 bases). V was clipped by 2 bases and J by 4 bases, with 8 bases between them. CDR1 MNHEY and CDR2 SVGAGI come from the germline V gene. The CDR3 has 14 residues. This CDR3 reads CASSYRGGTGELFF. DNA of the CDR3: TGTGCCAGCAGTTACAGAGGGGGCACCGGGGAGCTGTTTTTT.

This chain joins TRBV4-1 and TRBJ1-5; perhaps TRBD1 as D (6 bases). Germline-derived CDR1 and CDR2 are MGHRA and YSYEKL. Trimming stripped 2 bases from V and 3 bases from J, with 11 bases between. This CDR3 is built from 15 residues. The CDR3 DNA sequence: TGCGCCAGCAGCCAACAGGACAGTTACAATCAGCCCCAGCATTTT. Residues: CASSQQDSYNQPQHF.

The gene calls are TRBV29-1 and TRBJ1-2; 8 bases line up with TRBD1. Trimming took 5 bases from V and 1 from J; bases not matched to a gene: 9. This CDR3 is built from 15 residues. CDR1 and CDR2 from the germline V gene are SQVTM and ANQGSEA. The CDR3 protein is CSVQITGGYNYGYTF. CDR3 coding DNA: TGCAGCGTTCAGATCACAGGGGGTTATAACTATGGCTACACCTTC.

V gene TRBV6-6 combines with J gene TRBJ2-7; D may be TRBD2 (5 bases). Germline loops: CDR1 MNHNY, CDR2 SVGAGI (reference sequence). The ends were cut back, 8 bases at V and 0 bases at J, with 17 bases in the middle. The CDR3 totals 15 residues. The CDR3, as DNA: TGTGCCAGCGCAGGCGGGCAGAGGAGCTCCTACGAGCAGTACTTC. Its translation is CASAGGQRSSYEQYF.

This chain's CDR3 is CASSPGLAGGKGTQYF. The CDR3 DNA follows: TGTGCCAGCAGCCCGGGACTAGCGGGGGGGAAAGGGACCCAGTACTTC. This chain links TRBV5-6 with TRBJ2-5; TRBD2 matches 16 bases. V gave up 4 bases and J gave up 7 bases; unmatched junction bases: 7. This CDR3 has 16 amino acids. Germline CDR1 SGHDT, CDR2 YYEEEE.

J is TRBJ2-7 and V is TRBV6-5, with TRBD1 identical over 8 bases. Germline CDR1 is MNHEY and CDR2 is SVGAGI. J was trimmed by 0 bases and V by 5 bases; bases with no gene match: 6. The CDR3 totals 15 residues. CDR3 loop: CASSVTGTGSYEQYF. The CDR3 bases are TGTGCCAGCAGTGTGACCGGGACAGGCTCCTACGAGCAGTACTTC.

The chain employs TRBV7-3 and TRBJ2-1; tentative D call: TRBD1 (5 bases). Germline V lookup: CDR1 SGHTA, CDR2 FQGTGA. The CDR3 is made up of 15 amino acids. V lost 0 bases to trimming and J lost 2 bases, with 8 bases between them. The CDR3 reads CASSLTSGTYNEQFF. CDR3 DNA: TGTGCCAGCAGCTTAACATCAGGGACCTACAATGAGCAGTTCTTC.

The chain couples TRBV14 to TRBJ1-4, with a possible D match to TRBD1 (5 bases). Trimming left V 4 bases short and J 4 bases short, with 13 bases between. Per germline, CDR1 SGHDN and CDR2 FVKESK. This CDR3 has 15 amino acids. CDR3: CASSRGGQSNEKLFF. The CDR3 coding sequence is TGTGCCAGCAGCCGGGGGGGTCAGAGTAATGAAAAACTGTTTTTT.

This chain links TRBV29-1 with TRBJ2-7; 7 bases map to TRBD1. CDR3 length: 13 amino acids. The V gene end was trimmed by 4 bases and the J gene end by 1 base; junction bases not matched to a gene: 4. Germline V gene sequence: CDR1 SQVTM, CDR2 ANQGSEA. The CDR3 DNA reads TGCAGCGTTGCCGGGACAGTGTCCTACGAGCAGTACTTC. It encodes CSVAGTVSYEQYF.

The rearrangement links TRBV5-4 to TRBJ1-2; D possibly corresponds to TRBD1 (6 bases). V lost 4 bases and J lost 7, with 26 bases in between. Germline V gene sequence: CDR1 SGHNT, CDR2 YYREEE (reference sequence). The CDR3 consists of 17 residues. The CDR3 reads CASSPGTSGARGFGYTF. The CDR3 DNA is TGTGCCAGCAGCCCAGGGACATCCGGGGCCAGAGGATTTGGCTACACCTTC.

This clone has a single count. This chain joins TRBV27 and TRBJ1-1, with a weak D call TRBD1 (5 bases). The length of the CDR3 is 13 residues. From germline, CDR1 is MNHEY and CDR2 SMNVEV (reference sequence). V gave up 0 bases and J gave up 6 bases, with 8 bases separating them. CDR3 in DNA: TGTGCCAGCAGTTTATCGACGGGGGCTGAAGCTTTCTTT. Its translation is CASSLSTGAEAFF.